The TCR beta chain under discussion was sequenced for a study of cytomegalovirus exposure and HLA in healthy donors. Findings and limits, study-wide: Using the classifier, cytomegalovirus status was reportedly diagnosed with high specificity and sensitivity. An analysis was carried out at a later point. It showed that HLA-associated TCR beta chains were more clonally expanded than equally common non-associated chains.

Researchers ran the PCR with 60 Vbeta and 13 Jbeta primers. TCRdb's table, derived via immunoSEQ multiplex PCR, lists solely in-frame clones and lacks some. The sample yields about 110,000 clones, around 69% seen once. This clone was recorded a few times. What it binds is not known. Trimming removed 6 bases from V and 1 base from J; junction bases left unmatched: 11. The CDR3 loop spans 16 amino acids. Germline values: CDR1 PRHDT, CDR2 FYEKMQ (reference sequence). This receptor was identified in a woman between 35 and 50 years old in good health and CMV-seropositive. This chain uses TRBV13 with TRBJ1-1, with 7 bases matching TRBD1. What was sequenced was PBMCs. This chain's CDR3 is CASRSSTGKKNTEAFF. The CDR3, as DNA: TGTGCCAGCAGGTCATCGACAGGGAAAAAGAACACTGAAGCTTTCTTT.